This T cell receptor (beta chain) was retrieved from a study of cytomegalovirus exposure and HLA in healthy donors. Study-level results: Testing in vitro showed three CMV-associated chains specific for CMV antigens.

Concerning this clone itself: The antigen remains undetermined.

The CDR3 loop spans 15 amino acids. Germline CDR1 and CDR2: LNHDA and SQIVND (reference sequence). Deletions cut 7 bases from V and 3 bases from J, with 17 bases between. Both 60 Vbeta primers and 13 Jbeta primers went into the PCR. Produced via immunoSEQ multiplex PCR; TCRdb's table is partial and in-frame only. The sample yields approximately 150,000 clones, around 73% seen once. The V and J genes are TRBV19 and TRBJ2-3; a possible D gene is TRBD1 (5 bases). The sequencing input was PBMCs. This sequence was found in a female donor in good health and CMV-seronegative. The CDR3 DNA reads TGTGCCAGTATTAGGGGCCAGACCGGAACAGATACGCAGTATTTT. It encodes CASIRGQTGTDTQYF.